Below, 21 T cell receptor beta chains from the same sample are listed, as sequenced in a study of CD8+CD57+ T cells in acquired aplastic anemia. Only patients with CD8+CD57+ cell expansion on flow cytometry were chosen for sequencing. The use of genomic DNA as template underpinned the TCR beta VDJ and CDR3 profiling. TCRdb re-analysed the reads in MiXCR, keeping a single row per CDR3 protein. The sample lists approximately 180,000 distinct CDR3 sequences, roughly half seen once, with about 1.8% in the top ten. Material for sequencing was sorted CD4+, CD8+, or CD8+CD57+ T cells (not recorded which) from PBMCs. The receptors originated from a human donor with aplastic anemia.

The V and J genes are TRBV24-1 and TRBJ1-1; D is possibly TRBD1 (6 bases). V lost 3 bases, J lost 4 bases, and 14 bases lay in between. Germline values: CDR1 KGHDR, CDR2 SFDVKD. The CDR3 contains 15 residues. CDR3 region: CATSDKGGLSTEAFF. CDR3 bases: TGTGCCACCAGTGATAAAGGGGGTCTGAGCACTGAAGCTTTCTTT.

In its sample, this clonotype was seen many times. The V call is TRBV6-6, the J call TRBJ1-1; 7 bases are a match to TRBD1. CDR3 length: 16 amino acids. V was clipped by 2 bases and J by 4 bases; unmatched bases: 10. Germline lookup yields CDR1 MNHNY and CDR2 SVGAGI (reference sequence). The CDR3 nucleotides read TGTGCCAGCAGTTACCCCGTACAGGGGTGGAGCACTGAAGCTTTCTTT. It specifies CASSYPVQGWSTEAFF.

This chain connects TRBV9 to TRBJ2-1, with D uncertain. Germline lookup yields CDR1 SGDLS and CDR2 YYNGEE. The CDR3 length is 17 residues. Between the trimmed V and J ends, which lost 2 bases and 4 bases, there was a span of 19 bases. DNA of the CDR3: TGTGCCAGCAGCGTCGTAGGCGATGGACGGTTTTACAATGAGCAGTTCTTC. Protein: CASSVVGDGRFYNEQFF.

The rearrangement joins TRBV19 to TRBJ2-1, with 7 bases matching TRBD2. V lost 3 bases and J lost 5; bases outside the gene matches: 7. Per the germline V gene, CDR1 is LNHDA and CDR2 is SQIVND (reference sequence). The CDR3 is made up of 15 amino acids. CDR3 protein: CASSISGTKDNEQFF. CDR3 sequence (DNA): TGTGCCAGTAGTATTTCCGGGACTAAGGACAATGAGCAGTTCTTC.

This clonotype occurred many times. The CDR3 bases are TGTGCCAGCAGTGAACTTCCCATGAATGAGCAGTTCTTC. Residues: CASSELPMNEQFF. V gene TRBV2 combines with J gene TRBJ2-1; D is ambiguous. The germline V and J ends were trimmed by 2 bases and 7 bases, with 9 bases remaining between them. Per germline, CDR1 SNHLY and CDR2 FYNNEI. The CDR3 has 13 residues.

The V and J genes are TRBV20-1 and TRBJ2-5; D is uncertain. Germline CDR1 is DFQATT and CDR2 is SNEGSKA (reference sequence). Trimming stripped 3 bases from V and 5 bases from J, with 13 bases between. The CDR3 length is 13 residues. This chain's CDR3 is CSARETAFETQYF. The CDR3 DNA reads TGCAGTGCTAGGGAGACCGCCTTTGAGACCCAGTACTTC.

This clonotype was detected many times. V and J are TRBV12-3 or TRBV12-4 and TRBJ2-3, with D perhaps TRBD2 (7 bases). Trimming pared 6 bases from V and 4 bases from J, leaving 17 bases between. The CDR3 has 15 residues. The CDR3 region is CASSKEGGRPDTQYF. For the CDR3, the DNA is TGTGCCAGCAGCAAGGAGGGGGGGAGGCCAGATACGCAGTATTTT.

The V and J genes are TRBV7-2 and TRBJ2-7, with TRBD2 matching 10 bases. Germline CDR1 is SGHTA and CDR2 is FQGNSA. The CDR3 covers 15 residues. Germline trimming cut 0 bases from V and 3 bases from J; bases unmatched to any gene: 2. The CDR3 sequence: CASSLATSGYYEQYF. As DNA, the CDR3 is TGTGCCAGCAGCTTAGCGACTAGCGGGTACTACGAGCAGTACTTC.

This clonotype was counted a few times. A clone one base away is much larger, so this may be a read error. This chain connects TRBV20-1 to TRBJ1-6, with 10 bases aligning to TRBD1. V lost 0 bases, J lost 11 bases, and 13 bases stayed unmatched. Germline CDR1 and CDR2: DFQATT and SNEGSKA (reference sequence). CDR3 length: 17 residues. The CDR3 sequence is CSARDNRQGASVPPLHF. In DNA form, the CDR3 reads TGCAGTGCTAGAGATAATCGACAGGGGGCTAGTGTTCCACCCCTCCACTTT.

The chain links TRBV6-2 or TRBV6-3 to TRBJ2-1; no reliable D call. The CDR3 has 16 amino acids. CDR1 and CDR2 from the germline V gene are MNHEY and SVGEGT. V lost 2 bases and J 2 bases, leaving 13 bases between the germline ends. The CDR3, as DNA: TGTGCCAGCAGTTACGATCGGATCTCGGCCTACAATGAGCAGTTCTTC. Translated: CASSYDRISAYNEQFF.

As for this clonotype: A much bigger clone sits one base away, suggesting this may be a read error. This rearrangement joins TRBV6-5 to TRBJ1-1; a possible D gene is TRBD1 (5 bases). There are 15 residues in the CDR3. The V gene's germline CDR1 is MNHEY and CDR2 SVGAGI. The CDR3 spells CASSYSSARETEASF. The DNA of the CDR3 is TGTGCCAGCAGTTACTCGTCCGCCAGGGAAACTGAAGCTTCCTTT.

This clonotype was counted between two and nine times. CDR3 protein: CASGSGTDNSPLHF. DNA for the CDR3: TGTGCCAGCGGCTCCGGGACAGATAATTCACCCCTCCACTTT. This chain joins TRBV19 and TRBJ1-6; 7 bases match TRBD1. Germline CDR1 reads LNHDA; CDR2 reads SQIVND (reference sequence). The CDR3 covers 14 residues. The trim removed 9 bases at V and 5 bases at J, leaving 7 bases unmatched.

The table lists this clonotype with many counts. CDR3 region: CASSLEGRRVAFF. The CDR3 coding sequence is TGTGCCAGCAGTTTAGAGGGGCGAAGGGTAGCTTTCTTT. The chain has TRBV12-3 or TRBV12-4 and TRBJ1-1, with D perhaps TRBD1 (5 bases). This CDR3 has 13 residues. Trimming removed 1 base from V and 10 bases from J, with 13 bases in between.

J is TRBJ1-3 and V is TRBV2, with a weak D call TRBD1 (6 bases). Germline loops: CDR1 SNHLY, CDR2 FYNNEI. The V end lost 2 bases, the J end lost 8 bases, and 16 bases lay between the germline ends. This CDR3 is built from 15 residues. The CDR3 here is CASSESFQGSDTIYF. The CDR3 DNA follows: TGTGCCAGCAGTGAATCGTTTCAGGGGTCGGACACCATATATTTT.

The V and J genes are TRBV7-8 and TRBJ2-2; D gene uncertain. Germline-derived CDR1 and CDR2 are SGHVS and FQNEAQ. CDR3 length equals 14 residues. The V and J ends lost 3 bases and 6 bases respectively, with 11 bases between them. CDR3 protein: CASSFREIPGELFF. CDR3 DNA sequence: TGTGCCAGCAGCTTCCGTGAGATCCCCGGGGAGCTGTTTTTT.

This clonotype occurred many times. The chain carries TRBV2 and TRBJ2-5; D perhaps matches TRBD2 (5 bases). This CDR3 comprises 12 residues. Trimming stripped 9 bases from V and 5 bases from J, with 13 bases between. Per the germline V gene, CDR1 is SNHLY and CDR2 is FYNNEI. CDR3 region: CASRGWRETQYF. The CDR3 nucleotides are TGTGCCAGTAGAGGGTGGCGGGAGACCCAGTACTTC.

The rearrangement uses TRBV5-1 and TRBJ2-7; 9 nucleotides agree with TRBD1. V shed 4 bases and J 3 bases; nucleotides not matched to a gene: 5. Germline V CDR1 and CDR2: SGHRS, YFSETQ. This CDR3 region has 14 residues. The CDR3 sequence: CASSHGQGSYEQYF. DNA of the CDR3: TGCGCCAGCAGCCACGGACAGGGGAGCTACGAGCAGTACTTC.

This clonotype was detected many times. The chain uses TRBV5-5 and TRBJ1-6; 7 nucleotides align to TRBD1. The CDR3 totals 16 residues. Germline trimming cut 2 bases from V and 7 bases from J; bases unmatched to any gene: 9. Germline V CDR1 and CDR2: SGHKS, YYEKEE (reference sequence). In DNA, the CDR3 is TGTGCCAGCAGCTTTCCGGGACAGCCGTCAAATTCACCCCTCCACTTT. Translation: CASSFPGQPSNSPLHF.

There are many counts of this clonotype. The chain combines TRBV30 with TRBJ1-2, with a weak D call TRBD1 (6 bases). Trimming cost V 4 bases and J 8 bases, with 17 bases left between them. The CDR3 loop spans 13 amino acids. The germline V gene has CDR1 GTSNPN and CDR2 SVGIG (reference sequence). CDR3 sequence: CAWMNTAGEGYTF. The CDR3 DNA reads as TGTGCCTGGATGAATACGGCAGGGGAAGGCTACACCTTC.

The V call is TRBV7-9, the J call TRBJ2-7, with D perhaps matching TRBD1 (6 bases). Trimming left V 6 bases short and J 9 bases short, with 18 bases between. The germline gives CDR1 SEHNR, CDR2 FQNEAQ (reference sequence). The CDR3 sequence is 13 residues long. CDR3 sequence reads: CASRSGFPGAQYF. DNA for the CDR3: TGTGCCAGCAGATCAGGGTTTCCAGGGGCGCAGTACTTC.

This clonotype showed up many times. CDR3 loop: CASSVGGRNTEAFF. In DNA form, the CDR3 reads TGTGCCAGCAGCGTAGGGGGAAGGAACACTGAAGCTTTCTTT. This rearrangement joins TRBV9 to TRBJ1-1; D is ambiguous. The germline V gene encodes CDR1 SGDLS and CDR2 YYNGEE. The ends were cut back, 0 bases at V and 1 base at J, with 7 bases in the middle. This CDR3 comprises 14 residues.